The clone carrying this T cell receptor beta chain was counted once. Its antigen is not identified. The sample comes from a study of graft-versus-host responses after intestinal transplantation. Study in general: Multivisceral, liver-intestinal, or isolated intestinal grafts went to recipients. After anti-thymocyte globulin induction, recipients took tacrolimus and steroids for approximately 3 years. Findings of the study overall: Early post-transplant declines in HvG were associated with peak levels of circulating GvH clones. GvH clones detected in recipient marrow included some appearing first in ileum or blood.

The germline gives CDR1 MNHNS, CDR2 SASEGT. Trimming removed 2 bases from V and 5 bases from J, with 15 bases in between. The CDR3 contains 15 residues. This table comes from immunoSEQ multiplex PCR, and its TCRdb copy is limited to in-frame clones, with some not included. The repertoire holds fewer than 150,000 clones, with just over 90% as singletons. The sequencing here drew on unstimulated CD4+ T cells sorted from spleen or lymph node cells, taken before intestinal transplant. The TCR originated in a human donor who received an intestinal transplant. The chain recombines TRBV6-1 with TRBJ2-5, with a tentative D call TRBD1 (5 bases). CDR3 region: CASSESAPPGETQYF. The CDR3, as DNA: TGTGCCAGCAGTGAAAGTGCGCCTCCAGGGGAGACCCAGTACTTC.